These T cell receptor beta chains were read from a single sample in a study of blood T cell repertoires in COVID-19. The method was immunoSEQ multiplex PCR; TCRdb's version includes in-frame clones alone and lacks a portion of them. The table lists around 200,000 clones, about 81% of them singletons, with around a tenth in the top ten. Sample: PBMCs or T cells enriched from blood (not recorded which). The origin of the receptors is a middle-aged man who had recovered from COVID-19. CDR3s leave out the opening cysteine and the closing phenylalanine or tryptophan. Each record gives: CDR3 length, V gene, CDR3 protein.

len: 16; v_gene: TRBV12-5; CDR3aa: ASGLGRRLASSYNEQF
len: 12; v_gene: TRBV5-1; CDR3aa: ASSRESGANVLT
len: 11; v_gene: TRBV30; CDR3aa: AWSSGNDNEQF
len: 9; v_gene: TRBV5-1; CDR3aa: ASFGTGELF
len: 15; v_gene: TRBV4-1; CDR3aa: ASSQDRLDRAQETQY
len: 15; v_gene: TRBV14; CDR3aa: ASSPLRGSSYNSPLH
len: 14; v_gene: TRBV5-8; CDR3aa: ASTLGQATTNEKLF
len: 13; v_gene: TRBV3-1/TRBV3-2; CDR3aa: ASSQVGGGNYEQY
len: 14; v_gene: TRBV5-1; CDR3aa: ASSLGGFRGTDTQY
len: 11; v_gene: TRBV18; CDR3aa: ASSSTGTTEAF
len: 12; v_gene: TRBV27; CDR3aa: ASSLSRSLGGYT
len: 13; v_gene: TRBV10-1; CDR3aa: ASSESRGDIGEQF
len: 12; v_gene: TRBV19; CDR3aa: ASSRRQEGGEQF
len: 10; v_gene: TRBV29-1; CDR3aa: STNQQGRGYT
len: 11; v_gene: TRBV10-3; CDR3aa: AISVRGLDGYT
len: 15; v_gene: TRBV2; CDR3aa: ASKGTSGRGSGGELF
len: 12; v_gene: TRBV9; CDR3aa: ASSAPTGVATQY
len: 13; v_gene: TRBV6-5; CDR3aa: ASSLVRGSLYGYT
len: 13; v_gene: TRBV7-2; CDR3aa: ASSTGLAGPYEQY
len: 13; v_gene: TRBV19; CDR3aa: ASSVAGAGANVLT
len: 13; v_gene: TRBV2; CDR3aa: ASRKLAGGTGELF
len: 13; v_gene: TRBV4-1; CDR3aa: ASSQLLYSNQPQH
len: 11; v_gene: TRBV6-5; CDR3aa: ASSSRTGYEQY
len: 16; v_gene: TRBV4-2; CDR3aa: ASSQEVRGLYSNQPQH
len: 11; v_gene: TRBV7-9; CDR3aa: ASSLSGNQPQH
len: 13; v_gene: TRBV2; CDR3aa: ASSLAGVRTDTQY
len: 16; v_gene: TRBV3-1/TRBV3-2; CDR3aa: ASSRTSRVALPYNEQF
len: 11; v_gene: TRBV9; CDR3aa: ASSVVSGSEQY
len: 12; v_gene: TRBV28; CDR3aa: ASRGQGKGQPQH
len: 11; v_gene: TRBV5-5; CDR3aa: ASSPDRYTEAF
len: 12; v_gene: TRBV28; CDR3aa: ASTPHQGAGEQF
len: 14; v_gene: TRBV5-6; CDR3aa: ASSTGTGGLNSPLH
len: 14; v_gene: TRBV4-1; CDR3aa: ASSRTGGDSGNTIY
len: 12; v_gene: TRBV5-4; CDR3aa: ASSLGQGTYGYT
len: 14; v_gene: TRBV30; CDR3aa: ASTLAGGGRSYEQY
len: 15; v_gene: TRBV11-2; CDR3aa: ASSLDLGRGRSNEQF
len: 14; v_gene: TRBV7-9; CDR3aa: ASSHTGNSRTGELF
len: 11; v_gene: TRBV10-3; CDR3aa: AISETGNTEAF
len: 11; v_gene: TRBV19; CDR3aa: ASKDRTKNIQY
len: 13; v_gene: TRBV3-1/TRBV3-2; CDR3aa: ASSQDWQKTDTQY
len: 12; v_gene: TRBV18; CDR3aa: ASSPEEGGTEAF
len: 11; v_gene: TRBV30; CDR3aa: KGGQKKYQPQH
len: 13; v_gene: TRBV7-6; CDR3aa: ASSYSGTSGYEQY
len: 11; v_gene: TRBV11-2; CDR3aa: ASSPTGGHGYT
len: 11; v_gene: TRBV7-8; CDR3aa: ASSPGGLTEAF
len: 12; v_gene: TRBV19; CDR3aa: ASSHISSGNTIY
len: 11; v_gene: TRBV7-6; CDR3aa: ASSATRNTEAF
len: 9; v_gene: TRBV25-1; CDR3aa: ASSEYLGYT
len: 11; v_gene: TRBV12-3/TRBV12-4; CDR3aa: ASSFVDRNGYT
len: 8; v_gene: TRBV2; CDR3aa: ASRGVEAF
len: 11; v_gene: TRBV12-3/TRBV12-4; CDR3aa: ASSLWGGFEAF
len: 14; v_gene: TRBV6-5; CDR3aa: ASSYSAARGNEKLF
len: 13; v_gene: TRBV6-1; CDR3aa: ASSEAQAGADTQY
len: 13; v_gene: TRBV15; CDR3aa: ATSSGAGVLQPQH
len: 13; v_gene: TRBV5-1; CDR3aa: ASSFTGAENYGYT
len: 14; v_gene: TRBV30; CDR3aa: AWSVARVLSGNTIY